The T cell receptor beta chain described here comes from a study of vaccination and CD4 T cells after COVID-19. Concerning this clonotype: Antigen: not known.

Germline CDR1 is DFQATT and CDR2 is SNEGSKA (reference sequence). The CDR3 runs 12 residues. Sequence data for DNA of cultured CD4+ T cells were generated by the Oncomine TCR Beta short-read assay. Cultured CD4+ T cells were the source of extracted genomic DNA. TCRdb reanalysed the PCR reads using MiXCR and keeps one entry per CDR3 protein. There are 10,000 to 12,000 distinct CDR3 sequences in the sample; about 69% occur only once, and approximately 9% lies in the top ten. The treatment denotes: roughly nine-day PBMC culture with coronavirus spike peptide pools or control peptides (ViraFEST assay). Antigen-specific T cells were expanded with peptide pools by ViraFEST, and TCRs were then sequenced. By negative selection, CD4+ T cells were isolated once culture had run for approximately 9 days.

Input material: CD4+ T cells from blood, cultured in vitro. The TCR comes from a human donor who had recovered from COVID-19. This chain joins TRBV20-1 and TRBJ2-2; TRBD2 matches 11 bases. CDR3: CGGTSGTGELFF. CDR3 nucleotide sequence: TGCGGGGGGACTAGCGGTACCGGGGAGCTGTTTTTT.